This record concerns one T cell receptor beta chain sequence. The antigen remains undetermined. This sample was taken from a study of response to subunit inactivated influenza vaccine. Findings and caveats of the study: The authors proposed limited new T cell recruitment per seasonal influenza vaccination.

Each CDR3 protein is one row after TCRdb ran MiXCR on the RT-PCR reads. This sample has about half a million distinct CDR3 sequences, with around 8% found just once. V dropped 0 bases and J dropped 6; count of bases not matched to a gene: 5. This CDR3 has 14 amino acids. The germline gives CDR1 GTSNPN, CDR2 SVGIG (reference sequence). V is TRBV30 and J is TRBJ2-3, with 8 bases aligning to TRBD1. Sequences were derived from PBMCs from blood, sampled roughly 24 months after vaccination. The TCR was taken from a man aged 50 to 69 who received an inactivated influenza vaccine. The CDR3 nucleotides are TGTGCCTGGAGTGTGGGACAGGTATTGGATACGCAGTATTTT. It yields the protein CAWSVGQVLDTQYF.